A selection of T cell receptor beta chains follows, all from one sample in a study of metastatic and nonmetastatic thyroid tumors. With MiXCR, TCRdb called clones anew from the PCR reads. The table shows 75,000 to 100,000 clones, with roughly 12% occurring only once. The source material was blood. The receptors come from a female donor with papillary thyroid cancer or a benign thyroid nodule (not recorded which). Some clones in this sample may be carry-over from other donors' samples. The CDR3 runs from the conserved cysteine through the conserved F or W. The D gene is left open where the match is weak. Clone size appears in some rows only: once, few, many, or a class for an expanded clone.

V gene	J gene	clone size	CDR3 length	D gene	CDR3 protein	CDR3 DNA
TRBV9	TRBJ2-6	many	15	NA	CASSVVASGANVLTF	TGTGCCAGCAGCGTAGTAGCGTCCGGGGCCAACGTCCTGACTTTC
TRBV10-3	TRBJ2-7	many	14	TRBD1	CAIRGDSSSAGQYF	TGTGCCATCAGGGGGGACAGTTCGTCTGCTGGGCAGTACTTC
TRBV27	TRBJ2-7	few	14	TRBD2	CARSFSDGGYEQYF	TGTGCCAGAAGTTTTTCCGACGGGGGGTACGAGCAGTACTTC
TRBV12-3/TRBV12-4	TRBJ2-5	many	15	TRBD1	CASSFGGTGAEAQYF	TGTGCCAGCAGTTTTGGGGGCACAGGGGCTGAGGCCCAGTACTTC
TRBV20-1	TRBJ2-3	many	18	TRBD2	CSAATPGLAGGWVDTQYF	TGCAGTGCTGCTACTCCGGGACTAGCGGGAGGGTGGGTTGATACGCAGTATTTT
TRBV19	TRBJ1-5	many	15	NA	CASSIDSGLNQPQHF	TGTGCCAGTAGTATTGACAGCGGACTTAATCAGCCCCAGCATTTT
TRBV24-1	TRBJ2-2	many	12	NA	CATSDPKQKLFF	TGTGCCACCAGTGACCCAAAGCAGAAGCTGTTTTTT
TRBV20-1	TRBJ2-1	once	15	TRBD1	CSATNPGQGIDEQFF	TGCAGTGCTACAAACCCGGGACAGGGTATAGATGAGCAGTTCTTC
TRBV12-3/TRBV12-4	TRBJ2-7	NA	16	NA	CASSTVGAGRCYEQYF	TGTGCCAGCAGTACCGTGGGGGCGGGTCGGTGCTACGAACAGTACTTC
TRBV6-4	TRBJ2-7	NA	13	NA	CASGPSGNDEQYF	TGTGCCTCCGGACCCTCTGGGAACGACGAGCAGTACTTC
TRBV7-9	TRBJ1-2	few	15	TRBD1	CASSLRDRGNDGYTF	TGTGCCAGCAGCCTTAGGGACAGGGGGAATGATGGCTACACCTTC
TRBV5-5	TRBJ1-5	many	16	TRBD1	CASSPTGQGANQPQHF	TGTGCCAGCAGCCCAACCGGACAGGGCGCGAATCAGCCCCAGCATTTT
TRBV11-2	TRBJ1-6	many	17	NA	CASSPGGTVRLRSPLHF	TGTGCCAGCAGCCCCGGAGGCACAGTTCGTTTACGTTCACCCCTCCACTTT
TRBV12-3/TRBV12-4	TRBJ2-7	many	13	NA	CASSFWDRYEQYF	TGTGCCAGCAGTTTTTGGGATCGCTACGAGCAGTACTTC
TRBV6-2/TRBV6-3	TRBJ1-1	few	13	NA	CASSYPLNTEAFF	TGTGCCAGCAGTTACCCCCTAAACACTGAAGCTTTCTTT
TRBV15	TRBJ1-5	few	16	NA	CATITGWVFSNQPQHF	TGTGCCACCATCACGGGGTGGGTTTTTAGCAATCAGCCCCAGCATTTT
TRBV6-1	TRBJ2-6	many	16	NA	CASSESSGTGANVLTF	TGTGCCAGCAGTGAGTCGTCCGGAACTGGGGCCAACGTCCTGACTTTC
TRBV24-1	TRBJ2-3	many	17	NA	CATSDFPPSGGPDTQYF	TGTGCCACCAGTGATTTCCCCCCTTCAGGAGGCCCAGATACGCAGTATTTT
TRBV18	TRBJ2-3	many	14	TRBD2	CASSRTSGSDTQYF	TGTGCCAGCTCAAGGACTAGCGGGAGCGATACGCAGTATTTT
TRBV12-3/TRBV12-4	TRBJ1-2	NA	15	NA	CAISFRHGNNYGYTF	TGTGCCATCAGTTTCCGACATGGCAATAACTATGGCTACACCTTC